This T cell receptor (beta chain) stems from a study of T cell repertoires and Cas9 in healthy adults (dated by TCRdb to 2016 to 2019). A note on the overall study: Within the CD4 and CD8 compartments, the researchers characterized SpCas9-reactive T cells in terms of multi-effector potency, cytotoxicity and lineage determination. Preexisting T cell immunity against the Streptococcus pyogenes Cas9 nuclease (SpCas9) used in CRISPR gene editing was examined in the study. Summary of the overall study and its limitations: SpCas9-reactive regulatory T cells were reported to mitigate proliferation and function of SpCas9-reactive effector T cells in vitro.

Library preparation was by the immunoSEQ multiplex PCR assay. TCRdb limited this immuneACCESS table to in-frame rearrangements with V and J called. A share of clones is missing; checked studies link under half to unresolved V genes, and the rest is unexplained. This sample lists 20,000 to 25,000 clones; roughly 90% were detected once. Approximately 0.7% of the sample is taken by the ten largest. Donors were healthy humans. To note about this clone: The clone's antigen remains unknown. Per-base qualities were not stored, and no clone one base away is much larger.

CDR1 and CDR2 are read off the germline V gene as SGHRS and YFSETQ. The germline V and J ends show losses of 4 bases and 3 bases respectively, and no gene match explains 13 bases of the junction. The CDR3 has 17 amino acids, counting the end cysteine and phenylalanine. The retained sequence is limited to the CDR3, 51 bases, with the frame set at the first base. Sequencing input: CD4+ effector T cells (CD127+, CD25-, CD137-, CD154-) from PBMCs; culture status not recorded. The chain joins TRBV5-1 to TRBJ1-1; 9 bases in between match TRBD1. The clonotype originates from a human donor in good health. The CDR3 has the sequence CASSPRTGVGGDTEAFF. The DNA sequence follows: TGCGCCAGCAGCCCAAGGACAGGGGTTGGGGGTGACACTGAAGCTTTCTTT.